The 23 T cell receptor beta chains below were found in one sample sequenced in a study of blood T cell repertoires in COVID-19. Sequenced by immunoSEQ multiplex PCR; TCRdb stores in-frame clones only, minus some. Of about 250,000 clones in the sample, about 79% were seen once. The material sequenced was peripheral blood. Receptors originate from a man older than 75 with acute or convalescent COVID-19.

J is TRBJ2-7 and V is TRBV2, with 11 bases that match TRBD1. Trimming removed 6 bases from V and 0 bases from J; junction bases left unmatched: 4. CDR1 SNHLY and CDR2 FYNNEI come from the germline V gene. CDR3 size: 15 residues. CDR3 sequence (DNA): TGTGCCAGCAGAGGACAGGGGGCGGTCTCCTACGAGCAGTACTTC. Translated, it gives CASRGQGAVSYEQYF.

This clone was seen just once. The rearrangement links TRBV7-9 to TRBJ1-2; D gene ambiguous. Germline-derived CDR1 and CDR2 are SEHNR and FQNEAQ (reference sequence). V was pared by 8 bases and J by 8 bases, with 21 bases between. The CDR3 covers 14 residues. Here the CDR3 DNA reads TGTGCCAGCCGCCAAGGAGCCGCTAGCGAGGGCTACACCTTC. This sequence encodes CASRQGAASEGYTF.

The chain carries TRBV28 and TRBJ2-7, with 7 bases lining up with TRBD1. Unmatched junction bases numbered 18, after V lost 1 base and J lost 6 bases. The CDR3 covers 18 residues. Germline-derived CDR1 and CDR2 are MDHEN and SYDVKM. The CDR3 DNA follows: TGTGCCAGCAGTTTATTCCCCCGGACAGGAATGAAAGTTGGCGAGCAGTACTTC. Translated, it gives CASSLFPRTGMKVGEQYF.

V usage is TRBV24-1 and J usage is TRBJ2-1, with 8 bases matching TRBD1. V was pared by 2 bases and J by 7 bases, with 15 bases of the junction left unmatched. The CDR3 is 18 residues long. Looked up from germline, CDR1 is KGHDR and CDR2 is SFDVKD. DNA for the CDR3: TGTGCCACCAGTGATTCCGCGGGAACAGGGGGAGGTATGAATGAGCAGTTCTTC. It yields the protein CATSDSAGTGGGMNEQFF.

This chain joins TRBV2 and TRBJ2-3; 11 bases line up with TRBD2. Losses at the gene ends were 4 bases for V and 0 bases for J; bases not matched to a gene: 0. Germline loops: CDR1 SNHLY, CDR2 FYNNEI. The CDR3 is 15 amino acids. The CDR3 coding sequence is TGTGCCAGCAGTGGGACTAGCGGGAGCACAGATACGCAGTATTTT. Residues: CASSGTSGSTDTQYF.

This chain joins TRBV5-1 and TRBJ1-4; possibly TRBD1 for D (5 bases). Germline V gene lookup returns CDR1 SGHRS and CDR2 YFSETQ. Trimming left V 3 bases short and J 3 bases short, with 18 bases between. The CDR3 contains 17 residues. CDR3 amino acids: CASSYSWMGRSNEKLFF. DNA of the CDR3: TGCGCCAGCAGCTACTCTTGGATGGGGCGGTCTAATGAAAAACTGTTTTTT.

The chain links TRBV3-1 (or the pseudogene TRBV3-2) to TRBJ2-7; D unresolved. The germline V and J ends were trimmed by 0 bases and 9 bases, with 12 bases remaining between them. Germline V lookup: CDR1 LGHDT, CDR2 YNNKEL (reference sequence). The CDR3 has 13 amino acids. Written as DNA, the CDR3 is TGTGCCAGCAGCCAAGATCGATCCCGCGGGCAGTACTTC. The encoded protein is CASSQDRSRGQYF.

This rearrangement joins TRBV5-1 to TRBJ2-7; 8 bases agree with TRBD2. V shed 1 base, J shed 1 base, and the junction held 1 base outside the gene matches. Germline CDR1 is SGHRS and CDR2 is YFSETQ. The CDR3 consists of 14 residues. CDR3 loop: CASSLTSGSYEQYF. DNA of the CDR3: TGCGCCAGCAGCTTGACTAGCGGTTCCTACGAGCAGTACTTC. The whole variable domain, filled in from reference TRBV5-1 and TRBJ2-7, reads KAGVTQTPRYLIKTRGQQVTLSCSPISGHRSVSWYQQTPGQGLQFLFEYFSETQRNKGNFPGRFSGRQFSNSRSEMNVSTLELGDSALYLCASSLTSGSYEQYFGPGTRLTVT.

The rearrangement links TRBV10-3 to TRBJ2-3, with D perhaps TRBD1 (5 bases). The ends were cut back, 0 bases at V and 0 bases at J, with 7 bases in the middle. The germline V gene has CDR1 ENHRY and CDR2 SYGVKD. The CDR3 totals 15 residues. The DNA for the CDR3 is TGTGCCATCAGTGAGTCCAGGGATAGCACAGATACGCAGTATTTT. Translation gives CAISESRDSTDTQYF.

The rearrangement links TRBV3-1 (or the pseudogene TRBV3-2) to TRBJ2-7; 7 bases align to TRBD2. The CDR3 is 15 amino acids. Germline CDR1 reads LGHDT; CDR2 reads YNNKEL (reference sequence). Trimming removed 6 bases from V and 5 bases from J; junction bases left unmatched: 13. CDR3 coding DNA: TGTGCCAGCAGTCCTCAGCGACTAGCACCCGACGAGCAGTACTTC. Translated, it gives CASSPQRLAPDEQYF.

The V call is TRBV25-1, the J call TRBJ1-6, with D unclear. CDR1 MGHDK and CDR2 SYGVNS come from the germline V gene. Trimming removed 2 bases at V and 14 bases at J, with 13 bases between. This CDR3 has 13 amino acids. DNA of the CDR3: TGTGCCAGCAGTGAAGGTGGTCGAGGGTCCCTCCACTTT. Protein: CASSEGGRGSLHF. The full variable domain, with the rest looked up from reference TRBV25-1 and TRBJ1-6, is EADIYQTPRYLVIGTGKKITLECSQTMGHDKMYWYQQDPGMELHLIHYSYGVNSTEKGDLSSESTVSRIRTEHFPLTLESARPSHTSQYLCASSEGGRGSLHFGNGTRLTVT.

V gene TRBV7-7 combines with J gene TRBJ2-5; D call uncertain. V dropped 1 base and J dropped 5 bases, with 8 bases sitting between them. The CDR3 is 13 amino acids. The germline V gene encodes CDR1 SSHAT and CDR2 FNYEAQ (reference sequence). The CDR3 here is CASSLDRAETQYF. Written as DNA, the CDR3 is TGTGCCAGCAGCTTAGATCGTGCGGAGACCCAGTACTTC.

The chain joins TRBV5-6 to TRBJ2-5, with D possibly TRBD1 on 5 matching bases. Germline CDR1 reads SGHDT; CDR2 reads YYEEEE. The V end was cut by 0 bases, the J end by 2 bases, with 11 bases between. The CDR3 loop spans 15 amino acids. CDR3: CASSLEYRRQETQYF. The CDR3 DNA follows: TGTGCCAGCAGCTTGGAGTACAGGAGACAAGAGACCCAGTACTTC.

V and J are TRBV24-1 and TRBJ1-2; TRBD1 aligns across 9 bases. Germline V gene data show CDR1 as KGHDR and CDR2 as SFDVKD. The ends lost 4 bases at V and 0 bases at J; junction bases unmatched: 8. The CDR3 consists of 17 residues. The CDR3 coding sequence is TGTGCCACCAGTGACCCCGGACAGGGGTTAGCTAACTATGGCTACACCTTC. Translation gives CATSDPGQGLANYGYTF.

The chain employs TRBV5-4 and TRBJ2-7; no definite D call. The CDR3 loop spans 11 amino acids. Trimming took off 2 bases at V and 7 bases at J, with 7 bases between the two ends. CDR1 is SGHNT, CDR2 YYREEE, per germline (reference sequence). The CDR3 loop is CASSFGWEQYF. Here the CDR3 DNA reads TGTGCCAGCAGCTTCGGGTGGGAGCAGTACTTC.

The chain employs TRBV28 and TRBJ2-7, with 7 bases lining up with TRBD1. V trimming: 8 bases; J trimming: 6 bases; junction bases outside the gene matches: 13. CDR1 and CDR2 (germline): MDHEN, SYDVKM. The CDR3 runs to 14 residues. In DNA form, the CDR3 reads TGTGCCAGCGGAACTTCAGGGGGAAGGGGCGAGCAGTACTTC. It is translated as CASGTSGGRGEQYF.

The gene calls are TRBV24-1 and TRBJ1-1; D remains unclear. The ends were cut back, 6 bases at V and 8 bases at J, with 9 bases in the middle. The CDR3 length is 11 residues. Germline-derived CDR1 and CDR2 are KGHDR and SFDVKD. CDR3 in amino acids: CATSPGREAFF. Written as DNA, the CDR3 is TGTGCCACCAGTCCGGGTCGGGAAGCTTTCTTT.

The genes are TRBV6-1 and TRBJ1-1; tentatively, D is TRBD1 (5 bases). Germline-derived CDR1 and CDR2 are MNHNS and SASEGT. This CDR3 contains 15 residues. V gave up 3 bases and J gave up 3 bases, with 14 bases separating them. CDR3 residues: CASSDGGTGHTEAFF. The CDR3 bases are TGTGCCAGCAGTGACGGGGGAACGGGGCACACTGAAGCTTTCTTT.

This clone was detected a few times. The chain has TRBV28 and TRBJ2-3, with 8 positions matching TRBD1. Germline V lookup: CDR1 MDHEN, CDR2 SYDVKM. V lost 2 bases and J lost 6; bases outside the gene matches: 7. CDR3 size: 15 residues. CDR3 DNA sequence: TGTGCCAGCAGTTTAGTAGGCAGGGGGCAGGATACGCAGTATTTT. As protein: CASSLVGRGQDTQYF.

The rearrangement links TRBV15 to TRBJ1-1; 9 positions agree with TRBD1. Trimming at V came to 2 bases and at J to 4 bases, leaving 8 bases not matched to a gene. Germline V lookup: CDR1 LNHNV, CDR2 YYDKDF (reference sequence). CDR3 length: 16 amino acids. CDR3: CATSRSLQGAGTEAFF. The CDR3 DNA follows: TGTGCCACCAGCAGATCTCTACAGGGGGCTGGCACTGAAGCTTTCTTT.

This sequence joins TRBV20-1 and TRBJ2-7; D remains ambiguous. Trimming left V 3 bases short and J 0 bases short, with 6 bases between. Germline loops: CDR1 DFQATT, CDR2 SNEGSKA (reference sequence). This CDR3 region has 12 residues. The CDR3 reads CSASQSSYEQYF. The CDR3 DNA sequence: TGCAGTGCTAGTCAGTCCTCCTACGAGCAGTACTTC.

This chain uses TRBV18 with TRBJ2-3, with D possibly matching TRBD1 (6 bases). Trimming removed 3 bases from V and 4 bases from J, with 17 bases in between. This CDR3 region has 16 residues. The V gene's germline CDR1 is KGHSH and CDR2 LQKENI. The CDR3 loop is CASSPDSQPSPDTQYF. The CDR3 nucleotides are TGTGCCAGCTCACCGGACAGCCAACCCTCCCCAGATACGCAGTATTTT.

The chain recombines TRBV2 with TRBJ1-5; possibly TRBD1 for D (6 bases). Trimming removed 7 bases from V and 7 bases from J, with 14 bases in between. This CDR3 is 13 amino acids long. The V gene's germline CDR1 is SNHLY and CDR2 FYNNEI. CDR3 sequence reads: CASTGGQGQPQHF. In DNA, the CDR3 is TGTGCCAGCACCGGGGGGCAGGGACAGCCCCAGCATTTT.